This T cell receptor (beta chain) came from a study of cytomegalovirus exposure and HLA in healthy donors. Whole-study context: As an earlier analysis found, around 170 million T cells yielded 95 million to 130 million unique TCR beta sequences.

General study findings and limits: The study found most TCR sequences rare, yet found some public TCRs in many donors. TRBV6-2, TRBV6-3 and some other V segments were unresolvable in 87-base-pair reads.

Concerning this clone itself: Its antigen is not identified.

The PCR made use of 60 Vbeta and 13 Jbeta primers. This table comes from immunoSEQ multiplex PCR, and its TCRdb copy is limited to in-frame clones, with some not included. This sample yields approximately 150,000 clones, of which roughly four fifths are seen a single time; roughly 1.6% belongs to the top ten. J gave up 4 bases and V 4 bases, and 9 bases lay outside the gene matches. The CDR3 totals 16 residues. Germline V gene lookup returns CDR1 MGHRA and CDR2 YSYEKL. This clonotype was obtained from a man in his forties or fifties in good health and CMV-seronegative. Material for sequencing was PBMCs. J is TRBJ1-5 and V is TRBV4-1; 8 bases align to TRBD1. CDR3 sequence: CASSRGTDRANQPQHF. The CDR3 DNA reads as TGCGCCAGCAGCCGGGGGACGGACAGGGCTAATCAGCCCCAGCATTTT.